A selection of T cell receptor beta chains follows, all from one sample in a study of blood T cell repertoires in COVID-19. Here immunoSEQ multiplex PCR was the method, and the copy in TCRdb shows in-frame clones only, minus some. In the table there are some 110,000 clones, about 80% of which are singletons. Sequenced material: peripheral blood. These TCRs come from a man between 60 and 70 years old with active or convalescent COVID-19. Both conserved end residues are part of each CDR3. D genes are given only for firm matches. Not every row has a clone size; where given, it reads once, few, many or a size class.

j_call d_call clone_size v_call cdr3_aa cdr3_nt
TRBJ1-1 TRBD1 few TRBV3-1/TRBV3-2 CASSHSGTVNTEAFF TGTGCCAGCAGCCACTCCGGGACAGTGAACACTGAAGCTTTCTTT
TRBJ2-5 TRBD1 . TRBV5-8 CASSSGQGGQETQYF TGTGCCAGCAGCTCCGGACAGGGGGGACAAGAGACCCAGTACTTC
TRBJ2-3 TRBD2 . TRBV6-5 CASSYIGGRYTDTQYF TGTGCCAGCAGTTATATCGGCGGGAGATACACAGATACGCAGTATTTT
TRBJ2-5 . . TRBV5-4 CASSFQGQETQYF TGTGCCAGCAGCTTCCAGGGCCAAGAGACCCAGTACTTC
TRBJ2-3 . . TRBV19 CASSIDSRRTDTQYF TGTGCCAGTAGTATAGATTCGCGCCGAACAGATACGCAGTATTTT
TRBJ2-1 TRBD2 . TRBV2 CASSGQLAEEFFYNEQFF TGTGCCAGCAGTGGCCAACTAGCGGAAGAGTTTTTTTACAATGAGCAGTTCTTC
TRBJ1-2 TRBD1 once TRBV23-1 CASSHPGGSYGYTF TGCGCCAGCAGTCACCCAGGGGGCTCCTATGGCTACACCTTC
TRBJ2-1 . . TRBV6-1 CASSEHLRRGGQFF TGTGCCAGCAGTGAACACTTGCGGAGGGGAGGGCAGTTCTTC
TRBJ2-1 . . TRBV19 CASSGREGKAYNEQFF TGTGCCAGTAGTGGGCGGGAAGGGAAAGCCTACAATGAGCAGTTCTTC
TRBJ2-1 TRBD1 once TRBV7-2 CASSLDRGSYNEQFF TGTGCCAGCAGCTTAGACAGGGGCTCCTACAATGAGCAGTTCTTC
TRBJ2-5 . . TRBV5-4 CASSLLMGRSQETQYF TGTGCCAGCAGCTTGCTCATGGGCAGAAGCCAAGAGACCCAGTACTTC
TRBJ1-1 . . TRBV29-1 CSVESQNEVTEAFF TGCAGCGTTGAGTCTCAGAATGAGGTCACTGAAGCTTTCTTT
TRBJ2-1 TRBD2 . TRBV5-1 CASSSLGGSKGHNEQFF TGCGCCAGCAGCTCCCTAGGCGGGAGCAAAGGACACAATGAGCAGTTCTTC
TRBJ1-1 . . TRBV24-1 CATSDYPGVEAFF TGTGCCACCAGTGATTATCCAGGGGTTGAAGCTTTCTTT
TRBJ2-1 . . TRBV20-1 CSASVPGEQFF TGCAGTGCTAGTGTCCCCGGTGAGCAGTTCTTC
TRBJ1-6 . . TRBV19 CASSRRGDSPLHF TGTGCCAGTAGTCGCAGGGGCGATTCACCCCTCCACTTT
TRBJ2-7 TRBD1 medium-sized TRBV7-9 CASSSLPGQDYEQYF TGTGCCAGCAGCTCGTTGCCGGGACAGGATTACGAGCAGTACTTC
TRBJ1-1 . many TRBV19 CASSTQGEAFF TGTGCCAGTAGTACGCAGGGTGAAGCTTTCTTT
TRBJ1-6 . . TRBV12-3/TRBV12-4 CASSLDPSPLHF TGTGCCAGCAGTTTAGATCCATCACCCCTCCACTTT
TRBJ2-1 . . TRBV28 CASRLLEGNYNEQFF TGTGCCAGCAGACTTCTGGAGGGAAACTACAATGAGCAGTTCTTC
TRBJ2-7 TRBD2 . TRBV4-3 CASSLVAGGPFGEQYF TGCGCCAGCAGCCTTGTAGCGGGAGGGCCTTTTGGAGAGCAGTACTTC
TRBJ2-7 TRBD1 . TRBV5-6 CASSNTGVEQYF TGTGCCAGCAGTAACACAGGGGTCGAGCAGTACTTC
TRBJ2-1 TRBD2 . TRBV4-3 CASSQWPGTTIYNEQFF TGCGCCAGCAGCCAGTGGCCCGGGACTACGATCTACAATGAGCAGTTCTTC
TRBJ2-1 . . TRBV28 CASRLGGLYNEQFF TGTGCCAGCCGCCTGGGGGGATTATACAATGAGCAGTTCTTC
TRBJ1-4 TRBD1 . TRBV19 CASSNDRDEKLFF TGTGCCAGCAGTAACGACAGGGATGAAAAACTGTTTTTT
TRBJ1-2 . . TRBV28 CASSLPYPGGYTF TGTGCCAGCAGTTTACCGTACCCGGGGGGCTACACCTTC
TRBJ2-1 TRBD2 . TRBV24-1 CATSDWGLADNEQFF TGTGCCACCAGTGATTGGGGACTAGCGGACAATGAGCAGTTCTTC
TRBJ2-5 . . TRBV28 CASRQSLEETQYF TGTGCCAGTAGACAGTCTTTGGAAGAGACCCAGTACTTC
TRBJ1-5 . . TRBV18 CASSTDSNQPQHF TGTGCCAGCTCAACAGATAGCAATCAGCCCCAGCATTTT
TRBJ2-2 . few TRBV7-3 CASRPGGLMTGELFF TGTGCCAGCAGGCCAGGGGGGTTAATGACCGGGGAGCTGTTTTTT
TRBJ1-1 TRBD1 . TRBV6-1 CASSEATGGNTEAFF TGTGCCAGCAGTGAGGCGACAGGGGGGAACACTGAAGCTTTCTTT
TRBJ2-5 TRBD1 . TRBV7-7 CASSPPGQEETQYF TGTGCCAGCAGCCCCCCGGGACAGGAAGAGACCCAGTACTTC
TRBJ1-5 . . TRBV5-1 CASSAGQVGQPQHF TGCGCCAGCAGCGCCGGACAAGTAGGTCAGCCCCAGCATTTT
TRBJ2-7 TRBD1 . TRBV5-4 CATSKQGTGSHEQYF TGTGCCACCTCTAAGCAGGGGACAGGGTCCCACGAGCAGTACTTC
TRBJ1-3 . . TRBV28 CASSFLASEIYF TGTGCCAGCAGTTTCCTGGCGAGCGAAATATATTTT
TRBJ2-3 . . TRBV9 CASTDGTDTQYF TGTGCCAGCACAGATGGCACAGATACGCAGTATTTT
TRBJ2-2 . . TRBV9 CASSAEAGGSNTGELFF TGTGCCAGCAGCGCTGAGGCAGGGGGGTCGAACACCGGGGAGCTGTTTTTT
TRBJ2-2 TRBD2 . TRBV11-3 CASSSGTTDGELFF TGTGCCAGCAGTTCCGGGACTACGGACGGGGAGCTGTTTTTT
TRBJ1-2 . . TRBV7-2 CASLRGAGANYGYTF TGTGCCAGCCTCCGAGGGGCGGGAGCTAACTATGGCTACACCTTC
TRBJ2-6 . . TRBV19 CASSMGRVTGANVLTF TGTGCCAGTAGTATGGGCAGGGTCACTGGGGCCAACGTCCTGACTTTC
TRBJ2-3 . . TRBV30 CAWSVRTDTQYF TGTGCCTGGAGTGTCAGGACAGATACGCAGTATTTT
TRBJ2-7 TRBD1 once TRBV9 CASSVGQGGYEQYF TGTGCCAGCAGCGTCGGACAGGGCGGCTACGAGCAGTACTTC
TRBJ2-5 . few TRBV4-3 CASSQAGRLQETQYF TGCGCCAGCAGCCAAGCTGGCAGGTTGCAAGAGACCCAGTACTTC
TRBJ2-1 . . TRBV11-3 CASSPRDSTNNEQFF TGTGCCAGCAGCCCCCGGGACTCGACGAACAATGAGCAGTTCTTC
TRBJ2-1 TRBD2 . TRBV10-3 CAIRDGTSGRAIDEQFF TGTGCCATCAGAGATGGGACTAGCGGGAGGGCGATAGATGAGCAGTTCTTC
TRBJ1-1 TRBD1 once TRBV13 CASSRTGMRNTEAFF TGTGCCAGCAGCCGGACAGGGATGAGGAACACTGAAGCTTTCTTT
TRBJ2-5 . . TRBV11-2 CASSSGLYQRTQYF TGTGCCAGCAGCTCCGGACTGTACCAAAGGACCCAGTACTTC
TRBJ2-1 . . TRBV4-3 CASSRLDSSYNEQFF TGCGCCAGCAGCCGCCTGGACAGCTCCTACAATGAGCAGTTCTTC
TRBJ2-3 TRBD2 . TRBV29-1 CSGTSGERPDTQYF TGCAGCGGAACTAGCGGGGAGCGGCCAGATACGCAGTATTTT
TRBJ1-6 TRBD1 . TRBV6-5 CASRTGGLESPLHF TGTGCCAGCAGGACAGGGGGCCTGGAGTCACCCCTCCACTTT
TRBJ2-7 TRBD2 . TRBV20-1 CSASRPGGVGEQYF TGCAGTGCTAGTAGGCCGGGAGGGGTCGGCGAGCAGTACTTC
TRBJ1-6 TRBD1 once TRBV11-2 CASSRQGARSPLHF TGTGCCAGCAGTCGACAGGGGGCGCGGTCACCCCTCCACTTT
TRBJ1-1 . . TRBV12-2 CASRLGTGSRGTEAFF TGTGCAAGTCGCTTAGGGACAGGGTCAAGGGGAACTGAAGCTTTCTTT
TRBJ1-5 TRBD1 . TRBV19 CASSLWTGGGNQPQHF TGTGCCAGTAGTTTATGGACAGGGGGAGGCAATCAGCCCCAGCATTTT
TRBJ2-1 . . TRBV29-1 CSGAGQARQFF TGCAGCGGGGCTGGCCAGGCTCGGCAGTTCTTC
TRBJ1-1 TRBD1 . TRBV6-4 CASRKDRGNTEAFF TGTGCCAGCAGGAAAGACAGGGGAAACACTGAAGCTTTCTTT
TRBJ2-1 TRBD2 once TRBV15 CATSRDQIRLAGGLNEQFF TGTGCCACCAGCAGAGATCAAATACGGCTAGCGGGAGGTTTGAATGAGCAGTTCTTC
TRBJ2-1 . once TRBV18 CASSDQGLNYNEQFF TGTGCCAGCTCCGACCAGGGCCTAAATTACAATGAGCAGTTCTTC
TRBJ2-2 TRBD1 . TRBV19 CASSLMATGANTGELFF TGTGCCAGTAGTCTGATGGCCACAGGGGCGAACACCGGGGAGCTGTTTTTT
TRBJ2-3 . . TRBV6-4 CASSDPYTDTQYF TGTGCCAGCAGTGACCCTTACACGGATACGCAGTATTTT